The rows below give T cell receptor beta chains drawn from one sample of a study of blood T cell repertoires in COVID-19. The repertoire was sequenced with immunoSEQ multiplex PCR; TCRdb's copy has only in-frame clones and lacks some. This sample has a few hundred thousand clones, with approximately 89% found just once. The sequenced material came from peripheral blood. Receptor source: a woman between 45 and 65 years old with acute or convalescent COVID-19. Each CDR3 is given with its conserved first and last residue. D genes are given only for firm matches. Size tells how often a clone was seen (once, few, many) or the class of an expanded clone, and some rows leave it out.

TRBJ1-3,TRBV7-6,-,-,TGTGCCAGCAGTCAACAACGTGGAAACACCATATATTTT,CASSQQRGNTIYF
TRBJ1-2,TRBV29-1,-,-,TGCAGCGTTGAAGTCCCTACCCTGGATGGCTACACCTTC,CSVEVPTLDGYTF
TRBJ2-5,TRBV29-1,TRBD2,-,TGCAGCGTTGAAGGTGGGCGACTAGCAGAAGAGCAAGAGACCCAGTACTTC,CSVEGGRLAEEQETQYF
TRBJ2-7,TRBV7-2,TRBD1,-,TGTGCCAGCAGCCCGGAGGACAGGGTTACGAGGGAGCAGTACTTC,CASSPEDRVTREQYF
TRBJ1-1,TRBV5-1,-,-,TGCGCCAGCAGCTTGGCGGGGGGGATGAACACTGAAGCTTTCTTT,CASSLAGGMNTEAFF
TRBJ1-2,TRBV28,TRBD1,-,TGTGCCAGCAGTTTCCCCGGACAGGGGGCTGCTGGCTACACCTTC,CASSFPGQGAAGYTF
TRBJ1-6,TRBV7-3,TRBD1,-,TGTGCCAGCAGCGTTACAGGGGTAGGATCACCCCTCCACTTT,CASSVTGVGSPLHF
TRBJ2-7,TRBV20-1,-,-,TGCAGTGCTAGAGAAAGGGGCGAGCAGTACTTC,CSARERGEQYF
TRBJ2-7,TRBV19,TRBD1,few,TGTGCCAGTAGTTCCGGGACAGGCTCCTACGAGCAGTACTTC,CASSSGTGSYEQYF
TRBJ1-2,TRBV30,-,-,TGTGCTCAGAGGGGTGACAGGCCCCGGGGTGGCTACACCTTC,CAQRGDRPRGGYTF
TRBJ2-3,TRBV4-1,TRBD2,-,TGCGCCAGCAGCCAAGTTAGGACTAGCGGGCTAGATACGCAGTATTTT,CASSQVRTSGLDTQYF
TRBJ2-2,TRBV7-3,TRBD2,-,TGTGCCAGCAGTCAGACTAGCGGGACCGGGGAGCTGTTTTTT,CASSQTSGTGELFF
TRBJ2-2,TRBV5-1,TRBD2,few,TGCGCCAGCAGCTTGGGACTAGCGGGAGTAGTTGGGGAGCTGTTTTTT,CASSLGLAGVVGELFF
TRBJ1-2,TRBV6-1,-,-,TGTGCCAGCAGTGCGGTGCGTACAGGCGGAGGGTATGGCTACACCTTC,CASSAVRTGGGYGYTF
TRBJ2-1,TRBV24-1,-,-,TGTGCCACCAGTGATTTGAACAGGGCTGAGCAGTTCTTC,CATSDLNRAEQFF
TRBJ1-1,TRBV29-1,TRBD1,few,TGCAGCGTCTCGACAGGGACTGAAGCTTTCTTT,CSVSTGTEAFF
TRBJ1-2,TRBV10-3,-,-,TGTGCCATCGGCACAGCTGGCTACACCTTC,CAIGTAGYTF
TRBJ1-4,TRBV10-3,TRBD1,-,TGTGCCATCAGTACAGGGGGGGCGGCTAATGAAAAACTGTTTTTT,CAISTGGAANEKLFF
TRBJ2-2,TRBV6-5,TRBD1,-,TGTGCCAGCAGCGCAGGGGGCGGGAACGGGGAGCTGTTTTTT,CASSAGGGNGELFF
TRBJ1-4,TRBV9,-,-,TGTGCCAGCAGCGTAGATGCAGGGTTGGGTGAAAAACTGTTTTTT,CASSVDAGLGEKLFF
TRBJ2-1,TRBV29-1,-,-,TGCAGCGTTGAAGGTGGTGTAACTAGCTCCTACAATGAGCAGTTCTTC,CSVEGGVTSSYNEQFF
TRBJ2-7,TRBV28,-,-,TGTGCCAGCAGTTCGATGTCAGCGACGCCTATCTACGAGCAGTACTTC,CASSSMSATPIYEQYF
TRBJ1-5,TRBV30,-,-,TGTGCCTGGAGTGGGGAGGGCCCTCGGCCCCAGCATTTT,CAWSGEGPRPQHF
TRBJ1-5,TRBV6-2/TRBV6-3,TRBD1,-,TGTGCCAGCAGTTGGACAGGTTTGCTTAGCAATCAGCCCCAGCATTTT,CASSWTGLLSNQPQHF
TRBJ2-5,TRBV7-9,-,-,TGTGCCAGCAGCTTAGGGGGCGCCCAAGAGACCCAGTACTTC,CASSLGGAQETQYF
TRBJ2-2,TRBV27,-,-,TGTGCCAGCTGCCCGCCGGGTGTGGTCACCGGGGAGCTGTTTTTT,CASCPPGVVTGELFF
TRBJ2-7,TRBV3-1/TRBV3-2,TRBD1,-,TGTGCCAGCAGCCAATGGGACAGGGACGAGCAGTACTTC,CASSQWDRDEQYF
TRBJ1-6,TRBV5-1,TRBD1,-,TGCGCCAGCAGCAGGGACAGGGGGAATTCACCCCTCCACTTT,CASSRDRGNSPLHF
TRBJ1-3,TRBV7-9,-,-,TGTGCCAGCAGCTTAGTCTTCGGAAACACCATATATTTT,CASSLVFGNTIYF
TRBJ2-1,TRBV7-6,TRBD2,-,TGTGCCAGCAGCGAAACTAGCGGGGGCTACAATGAGCAGTTCTTC,CASSETSGGYNEQFF
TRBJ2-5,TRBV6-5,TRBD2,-,TGTGCCAGCAGTTCCCGTAGCGGGAGGGCCCGGGAGACCCAGTACTTC,CASSSRSGRARETQYF
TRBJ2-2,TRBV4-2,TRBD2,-,TGTGCCAGCAGCCACCTACTAGCGGGAGATGACACCGGGGAGCTGTTTTTT,CASSHLLAGDDTGELFF
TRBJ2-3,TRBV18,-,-,TGTGCCAGCTCACCCCGCCACTCCACAGATACGCAGTATTTT,CASSPRHSTDTQYF
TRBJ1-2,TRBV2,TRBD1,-,TGTGCCAGCTCGCTCAGCCGGGCAGGGGGCGAGAGTGGCTACACCTTC,CASSLSRAGGESGYTF
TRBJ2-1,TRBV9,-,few,TGTGCCAGCAGCTCTAGAGGTGAGGGAGCTGGCAATGAGCAGTTCTTC,CASSSRGEGAGNEQFF
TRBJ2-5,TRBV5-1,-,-,TGCGCCAGCAGCTTGGACAGGGAAGAGACCCAGTACTTC,CASSLDREETQYF
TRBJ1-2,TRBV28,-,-,TGTGCCAGCAGAGCCAGGGGCTACTATGGCTACACCTTC,CASRARGYYGYTF
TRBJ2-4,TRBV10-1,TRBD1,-,TGCGCCAGCAAAAATCCAGGGGGCCGGAACATTCAGTACTTC,CASKNPGGRNIQYF
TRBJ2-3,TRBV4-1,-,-,TGCGCCAGCAGCCACCCCGACAGTCGGGCGGCAGATACGCAGTATTTT,CASSHPDSRAADTQYF
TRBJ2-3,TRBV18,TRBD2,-,TGTGCCAGCTCACACCCGGGACTAGCGGGAACAATCACAGATACGCAGTATTTT,CASSHPGLAGTITDTQYF
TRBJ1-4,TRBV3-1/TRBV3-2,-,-,TGTGCCAGCAGCCAAGTGGGGGGAGACGAAAAACTGTTTTTT,CASSQVGGDEKLFF
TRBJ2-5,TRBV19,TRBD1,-,TGTGCCAGTAGTATTTTCACAGGGGAAGAGACCCAGTACTTC,CASSIFTGEETQYF
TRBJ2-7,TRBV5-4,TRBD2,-,TGTGCCAGCAGCTTGGCCGGGGCGGGAGGGCGGTACGAGCAGTACTTC,CASSLAGAGGRYEQYF
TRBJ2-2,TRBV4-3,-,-,TGCGCCAGCAGCCAACCCGGGACTAACACCGGGGAGCTGTTTTTT,CASSQPGTNTGELFF
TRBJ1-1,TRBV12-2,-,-,TGTGCCCCCCGGGGGGCTTGTCCTGAAGCTTTCTTT,CAPRGACPEAFF
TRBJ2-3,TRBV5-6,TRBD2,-,TGTGCCAGCAGCCCAGGACTAGCGGGACCAACGCAGTATTTT,CASSPGLAGPTQYF
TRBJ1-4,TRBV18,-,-,TGTGCCAGCTCACCAAGCGGGGGGTACAATGAAAAACTGTTTTTT,CASSPSGGYNEKLFF
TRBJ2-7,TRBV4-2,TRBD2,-,TGTGCCAGCAGCCAAGAAATAGCGCGGGAGGAGAGCGAGCAGTACTTC,CASSQEIAREESEQYF
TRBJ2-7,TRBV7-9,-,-,TGTGCCAGCAGCTTAAGTGGCAGGGACTACGAGCAGTACTTC,CASSLSGRDYEQYF
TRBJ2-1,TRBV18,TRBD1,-,TGTGCCAGCTCACCCCCGACAGGGGGGGAAATTCAGTTCTTC,CASSPPTGGEIQFF
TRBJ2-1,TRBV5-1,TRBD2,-,TGCGCCAGCAGCTTCCCGACTAGCGGGGCCTACAATGAGCAGTTCTTC,CASSFPTSGAYNEQFF
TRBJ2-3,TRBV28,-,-,TGTGCCAGCACCGATTCGTTACAGGGAACAGATACGCAGTATTTT,CASTDSLQGTDTQYF
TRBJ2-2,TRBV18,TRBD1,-,TGTGCCAGCTCACCACGACAGGGAGATACCGGGGAGCTGTTTTTT,CASSPRQGDTGELFF
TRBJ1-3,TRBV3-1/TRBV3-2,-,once,TGTGCCAGCAGGGAGAGGAGCATTCGAAACACCATATATTTT,CASRERSIRNTIYF
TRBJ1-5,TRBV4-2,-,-,TGTGCCAGCAGCCGCAGGCTAGGGGCCAATCAGCCCCAGCATTTT,CASSRRLGANQPQHF
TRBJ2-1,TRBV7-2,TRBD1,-,TGTGCCAGCAGCTACGACAGGGTTTCCTACAATGAGCAGTTCTTC,CASSYDRVSYNEQFF
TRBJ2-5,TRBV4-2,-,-,TGTGCCAGCAGCCCCCGGGGAGGTGAGACCCAGTACTTC,CASSPRGGETQYF
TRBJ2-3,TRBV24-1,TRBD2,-,TGTGCCACCAGTGACCCCCCGGGGGTAGCGGGAGGCCGCACAGATACGCAGTATTTT,CATSDPPGVAGGRTDTQYF